This TCR beta chain came from a study of glioma-infiltrating T cells (TCRdb year 2016). Regarding the study in general: TCR alpha- and beta-chain repertoires were sequenced from glioma tissue, non-neoplastic brain tissue and matched peripheral blood mononuclear cells. To measure divergence between tissue and blood T-cell populations, each tissue-infiltrating repertoire was compared with the peripheral blood repertoire of the same patient. Three low-grade glioma patients, several primary glioblastoma patients, and three non-glioma patients who contributed non-neoplastic brain tissue made up the paired cohort. What the authors observed across the whole study: Tissue and blood shared very few CDR3 sequences, a result attributed to high CDR3 diversity and limited sampling. Small numbers underpinned the group comparisons: 8 or 9 glioblastoma patients, three low-grade glioma patients and three non-neoplastic patients. In non-neoplastic patients, VJ-independent divergence between tissue and blood fell below expectation, whereas in all gliomas, and especially in low-grade gliomas, the divergence rose above expectation.

This clonotype came up many times. There is no known antigen for this receptor. Base qualities were left out, and no much larger clone turns up one base away. The iRepertoire nested amplicon-rescue multiplex PCR (arm-PCR) platform was used to amplify TCR alpha and beta CDR3 regions from RNA. One-step reverse transcription and amplification used roughly 90-400 ng of tissue mRNA or PBMC total RNA as input. Following bead purification, Illumina adapters were added by a secondary multiplex PCR, and the libraries were gel-purified between 200 and 400 bp. Internal 6-nucleotide barcodes were carried by the libraries and were used for demultiplexing. Sequencing of libraries was performed on an Illumina MiSeq with 2x220 or 2x250 nucleotide paired-end reads. In the source study's methods: Paired reads were merged with FLASH 1.2.11 and aligned to the GRCh37 human genome with BWA-MEM before extracting TRA and TRB reads. V and J assignment used an IMGT-derived reference of cassette sequences and CDR3 motifs that included pseudogenes. Reads were translated in three frames, and productive CDR3s were defined by a C…FGXG motif without stop codons. A clonotype was defined as a unique combination of a V-J cassette pair and a CDR3 amino acid sequence. Filtering of reads was based on Hamming distance, with the threshold set by the sequence error rate of each sample in mapped regions. TCRdb reanalyzed the raw reads on its own, using fastp at Q25 for trimming and MiXCR for clone calling, and kept in-frame beta chains. Entries are consolidated by CDR3 protein sequence, retaining the most common genes and DNA. TCRdb's processing, not the authors', yielded these V and J calls. Within this sample are some 93,000 distinct CDR3 sequences, with around 42% of them counted one time only. 30% to 40% of the sample rests with the top ten.

Spanning cysteine to phenylalanine, the CDR3 consists of 17 amino acids. Only the CDR3 portion is preserved as DNA: 51 bases, with reading frame beginning at the first base. CDR1 and CDR2 were assigned from the germline V gene (reference sequence) as LGHDT and YNNKEL. At the junction V is shortened by 0 bases and J by 4 bases, with 15 bases in between. The specimen was glioma tissue, nonneoplastic brain tissue, or PBMCs (not recorded which). The sequence was obtained from a human donor with low-grade glioma or glioblastoma, undergoing nonglioma brain surgery, or in good health (not recorded which). The chain is made from TRBV3-1 and TRBJ1-4, with a tentative D gene TRBD1 over 5 matching bases. The DNA is TGTGCCAGCAGCCAAGACCAGGACAACGGGCGTAATGAAAAACTGTTTTTT. Translated, it gives CASSQDQDNGRNEKLFF.